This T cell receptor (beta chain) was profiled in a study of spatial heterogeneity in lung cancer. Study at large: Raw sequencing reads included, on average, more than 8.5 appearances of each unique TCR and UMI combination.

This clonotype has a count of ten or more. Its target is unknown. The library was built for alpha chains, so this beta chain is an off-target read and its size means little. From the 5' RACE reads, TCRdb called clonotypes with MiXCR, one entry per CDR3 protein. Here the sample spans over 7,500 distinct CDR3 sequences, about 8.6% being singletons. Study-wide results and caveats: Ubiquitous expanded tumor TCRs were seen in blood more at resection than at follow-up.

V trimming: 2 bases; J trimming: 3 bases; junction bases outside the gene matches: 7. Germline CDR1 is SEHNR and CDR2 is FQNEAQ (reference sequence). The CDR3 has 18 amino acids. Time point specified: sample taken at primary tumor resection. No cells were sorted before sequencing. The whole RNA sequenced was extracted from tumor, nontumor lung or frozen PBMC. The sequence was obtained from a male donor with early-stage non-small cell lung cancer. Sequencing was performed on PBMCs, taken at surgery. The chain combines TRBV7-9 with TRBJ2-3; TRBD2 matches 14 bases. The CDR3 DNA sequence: TGTGCCAGCAGCTTATCCCTGACTAGCGGGAGGGAAACAGATACGCAGTATTTT. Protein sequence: CASSLSLTSGRETDTQYF.